Sequencing of this T cell receptor beta chain was carried out in a study of blood T cell repertoires in COVID-19. Study overall: Samples came from the United States, Italy and Spain, spanning acute and convalescent COVID-19.

Germline V lookup: CDR1 SGHDT, CDR2 YYEEEE. Between the trimmed V and J ends, which lost 9 bases and 2 bases, there was a span of 16 bases. There are 14 residues in the CDR3. The table came from immunoSEQ multiplex PCR; TCRdb's copy has only in-frame clones and leaves some out. This sample has over 200,000 clones, with around 84% found just once. This clone occurred once. The chain recombines TRBV5-6 with TRBJ2-3; TRBD2 might be the D (5 bases). The sample comprised PBMCs or T cells enriched from blood (not recorded which). The sequence derives from a man younger than 35 who had recovered from COVID-19. As DNA, the CDR3 is TGTGCCACGACTTCCAGCGGTTTCACAGATACGCAGTATTTT. This encodes CATTSSGFTDTQYF.